This T cell receptor (beta chain) derives from a study of blood T cells in healthy people across ages (dated by TCRdb to between 2015 and 2016). Context from the whole study: In model experiments, template switching captured roughly one uniquely barcoded TCR beta cDNA molecule for every two T cells. Age-related changes in TCR beta repertoire diversity were measured in the study by deep sequencing normalized with unique cDNA molecular identifiers. Donors were grouped into four age groups: young (average approximately 15 years), middle-aged (around 39), aged (approximately 58) and long-lived (around 80). Donors of different ages were randomly distributed across sequencing lanes to avoid experimental bias. For two donors (one aged 18 to 30 and one aged 80 or older), the study analyzed two additional independent replicas of 1 million unique cDNA reads from the same blood draw. The study at large found these results: Observed TCR beta diversity per million T cells fell roughly linearly with age, and a significant reduction was already apparent by age around 40. Compared with the aged group, more naive CD4+ T cells, fewer expanded clones and increased TCR diversity were shown by the long-lived group, suggesting age selection. Total diversity estimates from one million sequenced T cells were considered lower bounds and underestimates. Observed TCR beta diversity correlated strongly with the percentage of naive T cells measured by flow cytometry. Bulk unsorted PBMC profiling prevented conclusive comparison of naive and antigen-experienced compartments. The CMV infection status of donors was not known, potentially confounding age-related changes in expanded clonotypes.

The method behind the library was 5' RACE. TCRdb names Illumina HiSeq 2500 as the instrument used. A second PCR of about 6 to 12 cycles was run with a J-beta primer mix and a sample-barcoded 5' primer. Each TCR beta cDNA molecule received a unique molecular identifier from a template-switch 5' adaptor carrying 12 random nucleotides. At least 2.5 million CDR3-containing paired-end reads were obtained from each sample. First-strand cDNA was synthesized from all RNA with the Mint cDNA synthesis kit, primed by a TRBC-specific oligonucleotide. Following uracil-DNA glycosylase treatment, all cDNA underwent a first 18-cycle PCR with the universal primers M1SS and BC2_uni_R. Per the authors' processing: For normalization, 1 million high-quality reads were randomly selected from each sample, with every read carrying a distinct molecular identifier. Reads sharing molecular identifiers were discarded rather than binned into consensus sequences. MiTCR, set to a Q25 quality threshold and the strictest error-elimination algorithm, was used for CDR3 identification, clonotype clustering and error correction. A nonparametric unseen species model with Euler transformation was used to estimate a lower bound on total TCR beta diversity. TCRdb trimmed public reads at Q25 via fastp, called clones via MiXCR and kept in-frame beta chains. Entries are consolidated by CDR3 protein sequence, retaining the most common genes and DNA. TCRdb, rather than the study authors, made the V and J calls. This sample lists 550,000 to 800,000 distinct CDR3 sequences; roughly 32% were detected once. Over 15% of the sample goes to the ten largest clones.

The roughly 39 donors, aged about 6 to 95 years, were systemically healthy Caucasian individuals from Russia. Approximately 9 milliliters of peripheral blood were collected from each donor into EDTA-treated Vacutainer tubes. PBMCs were isolated by Ficoll-Paque density-gradient centrifugation, with at least 6 million obtained per sample. Total RNA, at least 5 micrograms per sample, was extracted from PBMCs with Trizol reagent. The percentages of naive CD45RAhigh/CD27high T cells were determined by flow cytometry on a PBMC aliquot from every donor. Many counts were recorded for this clonotype. Its recognized antigen is unknown. No base quality values were provided; no much bigger clone lies one nucleotide off. The sequence was obtained from a woman aged 80 or over in good health. Donor details come from another sample of the same person, matched by shared clones. Sequenced sample: blood.

The CDR3 sequence is CASSLAGNGNQPQHF. The sequenced DNA: TGCGCCAGCAGCTTGGCTGGGAACGGCAATCAGCCCCAGCATTTT. The V and J genes are TRBV5-1 and TRBJ1-5; no D gene call is confident. V lost 0 bases and J lost 2 bases; the stretch between them is 9 bases long. CDR1 and CDR2, looked up from the germline V gene, are SGHRS and YFSETQ. The CDR3 spans 15 residues, from the cysteine through the phenylalanine. The retained sequence is limited to the CDR3, 45 bases, with the frame set at the first base.